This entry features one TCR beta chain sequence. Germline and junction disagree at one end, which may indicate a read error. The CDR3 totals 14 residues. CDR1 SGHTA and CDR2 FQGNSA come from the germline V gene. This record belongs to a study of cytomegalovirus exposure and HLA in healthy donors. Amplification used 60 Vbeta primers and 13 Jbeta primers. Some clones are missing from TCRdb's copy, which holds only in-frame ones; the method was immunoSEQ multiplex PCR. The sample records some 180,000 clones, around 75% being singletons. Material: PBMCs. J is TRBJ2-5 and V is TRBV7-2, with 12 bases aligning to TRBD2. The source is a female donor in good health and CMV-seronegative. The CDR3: CASSLAGGGETQYF. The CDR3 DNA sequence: TGTGCCAGCAGCCTAGCGGGAGGGGGAGAGACCCAGTACTTC.